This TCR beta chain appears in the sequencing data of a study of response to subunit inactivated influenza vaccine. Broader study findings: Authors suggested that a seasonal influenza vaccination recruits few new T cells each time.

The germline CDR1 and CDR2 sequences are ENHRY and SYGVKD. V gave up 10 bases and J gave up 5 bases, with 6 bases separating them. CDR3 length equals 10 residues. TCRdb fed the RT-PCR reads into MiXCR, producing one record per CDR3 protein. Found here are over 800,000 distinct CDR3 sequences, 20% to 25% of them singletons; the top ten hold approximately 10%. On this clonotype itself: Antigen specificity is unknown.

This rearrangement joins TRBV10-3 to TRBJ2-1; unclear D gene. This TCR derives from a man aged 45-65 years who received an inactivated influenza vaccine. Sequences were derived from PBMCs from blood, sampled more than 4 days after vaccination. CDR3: CATRNNEQFF. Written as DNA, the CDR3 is TGTGCCACGAGAAACAATGAGCAGTTCTTC.